The T cell receptor beta chain described here comes from a study of blood T cell repertoires in COVID-19. Only in-frame clones appear in the TCRdb table, and some are missing; sequencing was by immunoSEQ multiplex PCR. This sample has 100,000 or so clones, with 88% found just once. The CDR3 runs to 14 residues. The V and J ends lost 10 bases and 0 bases respectively, with 12 bases between them. Germline V gene data show CDR1 as KGHDR and CDR2 as SFDVKD. The sequenced material came from peripheral blood. This clonotype originated in a woman aged 60-70 years with acute or convalescent COVID-19. This sequence joins TRBV24-1 and TRBJ1-3, with no clear D. CDR3: CATTPRVSGNTIYF. As DNA, the CDR3 is TGTGCCACAACCCCGAGAGTCTCTGGAAACACCATATATTTT.